This T cell receptor beta chain was identified in a study of shared T cell receptors in the human thymus. Trimming at V came to 3 bases and at J to 8 bases, leaving 5 bases not matched to a gene. Germline values: CDR1 SGDLS, CDR2 YYNGEE. The CDR3 runs 15 residues. Measured with immunoSEQ multiplex PCR; TCRdb has only the in-frame clones, and not every one. Found here are about 380,000 clones, 95% of them singletons; the top ten hold roughly 0.02%. The chain carries TRBV9 and TRBJ2-1; 13 nucleotides match TRBD2. The sequenced material came from thymocytes. The receptor was isolated from a human donor. The CDR3 region has the DNA TGTGCCAGCAGCGCTGGACTAGCGGGAGAGGATGAGCAGTTCTTC. It is translated as CASSAGLAGEDEQFF.